This is a list of T cell receptor beta chains from one sample in a study of cytomegalovirus exposure and HLA in healthy donors. Repertoires were generated with immunoSEQ multiplex PCR, while TCRdb's copy carries only in-frame clones and drops some. The table includes just over 150,000 clones, around 74% detected once. The source material was PBMCs. These receptors came from a female donor in good health and CMV-seronegative. Each CDR3 is given with its conserved first and last residue. D genes are given only for firm matches. Size values are once, few and many counts, or a class for expanded clones, and some rows have none.

few TRBJ2-3 TRBD2 TRBV29-1 CSVAGGTDTQYF TGCAGCGTAGCGGGAGGCACAGATACGCAGTATTTT
. TRBJ2-7 TRBD2 TRBV15 CATSREGLASAEQYF TGTGCCACCAGCAGAGAGGGACTAGCTTCGGCCGAGCAGTACTTC
. TRBJ1-5 TRBD1 TRBV5-4 CASSLDRGDNQPQHF TGTGCCAGCAGCTTGGACAGGGGCGACAATCAGCCCCAGCATTTT
. TRBJ1-5 . TRBV29-1 CSVVGRGDQPQHF TGCAGCGTTGTAGGCAGAGGAGATCAGCCCCAGCATTTT
. TRBJ1-1 . TRBV7-3 CASSLRGNTEAFF TGTGCCAGCAGCTTACGGGGGAACACTGAAGCTTTCTTT
. TRBJ2-5 TRBD1 TRBV9 CASSARQGETQYF TGTGCCAGCAGCGCCCGACAGGGTGAGACCCAGTACTTC
once TRBJ2-3 . TRBV29-1 CSVEVSRGNTDTQYF TGCAGCGTTGAAGTTAGCAGGGGCAACACAGATACGCAGTATTTT
. TRBJ1-4 TRBD1 TRBV28 CASSRTGGIEKLFF TGTGCCAGCAGTAGGACAGGCGGGATTGAAAAACTGTTTTTT
few TRBJ1-2 . TRBV5-6 CASSLEGLLGNYGYTF TGTGCCAGCAGCTTGGAAGGACTCCTGGGGAACTATGGCTACACCTTC
few TRBJ1-2 . TRBV19 CASSMAGRLGGYTF TGTGCCAGTAGTATGGCAGGGAGGCTTGGTGGCTACACCTTC
. TRBJ1-2 TRBD1 TRBV25-1 CASSETLSDRALYGYTF TGTGCCAGCAGTGAAACCCTCTCCGACAGGGCACTCTATGGCTACACCTTC
few TRBJ2-2 TRBD2 TRBV9 CASSVGGVGTGELFF TGTGCCAGCAGCGTCGGGGGGGTAGGGACCGGGGAGCTGTTTTTT
. TRBJ1-2 TRBD1 TRBV30 CAWSDYRGQDYGYTF TGTGCCTGGAGTGATTACAGGGGGCAGGACTATGGCTACACCTTC
. TRBJ1-1 . TRBV7-9 CASSRGGEEYAFF TGTGCCAGCAGTCGTGGTGGCGAGGAGTACGCTTTCTTT